These T cell receptor beta chains were read from a single sample in a study of blood T cell repertoires in COVID-19. Data came from immunoSEQ multiplex PCR; TCRdb stores just in-frame clones and leaves some out. The sample lists hundreds of thousands of clones; around 84% were seen once. The sample taken for sequencing was peripheral blood. All receptors come from a man younger than 45 with active or convalescent COVID-19. CDR3s include the opening cysteine and the closing phenylalanine or tryptophan. Fields, in order: V gene, J gene, D gene, clone size, CDR3 DNA, CDR3 protein. The D gene is left open where the match is weak. Only part of the rows carry a size: once, few, many, or a class if the clone is expanded.

TRBV2,TRBJ2-7,-,-,TGTGCCAGCAGTGAAGAGGGGGTCTTTAAGGAGCAGTACTTC,CASSEEGVFKEQYF
TRBV4-2,TRBJ1-1,-,-,TGTGCCAGCAGCCACCAACAGTCAGCGGGAACTGAAGCTTTCTTT,CASSHQQSAGTEAFF
TRBV6-2/TRBV6-3,TRBJ2-2,TRBD1,-,TGTGCCAGCAGTCCCCGCACCGGGACAGGGGTTAACACCGGGGAGCTGTTTTTT,CASSPRTGTGVNTGELFF
TRBV19,TRBJ2-3,TRBD1,-,TGTGCCAGTAGTATCGGACAGGGCCTAACAGATACGCAGTATTTT,CASSIGQGLTDTQYF
TRBV4-1,TRBJ2-7,TRBD2,-,TGCGCCAGCCCACCGCCACAGCGGGGCTACGAGCAGTACTTC,CASPPPQRGYEQYF
TRBV24-1,TRBJ1-1,-,-,TGTGCCACCAGTGATCCGGACAGACCCGAAGCTTTCTTT,CATSDPDRPEAFF
TRBV9,TRBJ2-3,-,-,TGTGCCAGCAGCGTAGAAGGCCACAGCAGCACAGATACGCAGTATTTT,CASSVEGHSSTDTQYF
TRBV28,TRBJ2-1,-,once,TGTGCCAGCAGAAGTCTAGTGGGTGAGCAGTTCTTC,CASRSLVGEQFF
TRBV24-1,TRBJ2-1,TRBD2,-,TGTGCCACCAGTGATTTGGGCGGGGGGGCCAGAAATGAGCAGTTCTTC,CATSDLGGGARNEQFF
TRBV28,TRBJ1-2,TRBD1,-,TGTGCCAGCAGCCCGGGACAGAGGCGGGGCTATGGCTACACCTTC,CASSPGQRRGYGYTF
TRBV5-1,TRBJ2-7,TRBD2,-,TGCGCCAGCAGCCTGAGTGGTAGCGGGTATCCGCCCTACGAGCAGTACTTC,CASSLSGSGYPPYEQYF
TRBV5-4,TRBJ1-4,TRBD1,-,TGTGCCAGCAGCCCAACGACAGGGGGAGGGGAAAAACTGTTTTTT,CASSPTTGGGEKLFF
TRBV7-2,TRBJ2-7,-,-,TGTGCCAGCAGCTTAGACATCCACGAGCAGTACTTC,CASSLDIHEQYF
TRBV4-1,TRBJ1-3,-,-,TGCGCCAGCAGCCAAGATGAGCGGCGCCTCTCTGGAAACACCATATATTTT,CASSQDERRLSGNTIYF
TRBV27,TRBJ2-3,-,-,TGTGCCAGCAGCAACACAGGTAGCACAGATACGCAGTATTTT,CASSNTGSTDTQYF
TRBV7-3,TRBJ2-3,-,-,TGTGCCAGCAGCCCGTCATCCCGGAGACAGGGCACAGATACGCAGTATTTT,CASSPSSRRQGTDTQYF
TRBV18,TRBJ2-7,-,once,TGTGCCAGCTCACCACCAAGGGTAGGGAGCTCCTACGAGCAGTACTTC,CASSPPRVGSSYEQYF
TRBV28,TRBJ2-6,TRBD2,-,TGTGCCAGCACTATCTGGGGGGGTTCCTCTGGGGCCAACGTCCTGACTTTC,CASTIWGGSSGANVLTF
TRBV11-3,TRBJ2-1,TRBD1,-,TGTGCCAGCAGCCAGGGACAGGGGGCTTACAATGAGCAGTTCTTC,CASSQGQGAYNEQFF
TRBV9,TRBJ2-1,-,-,TGTGCCAGCAGCGTAGCAGTCACAGCGGTTGAGCAGTTCTTC,CASSVAVTAVEQFF
TRBV18,TRBJ2-1,-,-,TGTGCCAGCTCACCCAGGCTTAACAATGAGCAGTTCTTC,CASSPRLNNEQFF
TRBV25-1,TRBJ1-2,TRBD1,-,TGTGCCAGCAGTGATCCGGACAGGAACTATGGCTACACCTTC,CASSDPDRNYGYTF
TRBV15,TRBJ2-7,-,-,TGTGCCACCAGCAGAGAGGGCGATTCAAACTCCTACGAGCAGTACTTC,CATSREGDSNSYEQYF
TRBV15,TRBJ2-7,TRBD2,-,TGTGCCACCAGCAGGGGGGGGAGATCCTACGAGCAGTACTTC,CATSRGGRSYEQYF
TRBV6-5,TRBJ2-3,-,-,TGTGCCAGCACCTCCTCTGGGCCCGTCGAAGATACGCAGTATTTT,CASTSSGPVEDTQYF
TRBV9,TRBJ2-3,TRBD2,-,TGTGCCAGCAGCTACCAGACTAGCGGGACCGACACAGATACGCAGTATTTT,CASSYQTSGTDTDTQYF
TRBV29-1,TRBJ2-7,TRBD2,-,TGCAGCGTTGAGGGGACTAGCGGGGGGGTTTACGAGCAGTACTTC,CSVEGTSGGVYEQYF
TRBV4-2,TRBJ2-3,-,-,TGTGCCAGCACAAGACAGGAATTCACAGATACGCAGTATTTT,CASTRQEFTDTQYF
TRBV27,TRBJ2-7,TRBD2,-,TGTGCCAGACCGGCGAGGACTAGCGGACCCTACGAGCAGTACTTC,CARPARTSGPYEQYF
TRBV7-8,TRBJ1-5,-,-,TGTGCCAGCAGCCCCGTAGTTGGTAGCAATCAGCCCCAGCATTTT,CASSPVVGSNQPQHF
TRBV19,TRBJ2-2,TRBD2,-,TGTGCCAGTACCCATAGCGGGGGGAGTAGAGGAGCCGGGGAGCTGTTTTTT,CASTHSGGSRGAGELFF
TRBV28,TRBJ1-1,-,-,TGTGCCAGCAGTCCACTTATCCCAGGGAACACTGAAGCTTTCTTT,CASSPLIPGNTEAFF
TRBV3-1/TRBV3-2,TRBJ1-1,-,-,TGTGCCAGCAACCCGAACGGGCGCCGCAGGGATTTCGTCACTGAAGCTTTCTTT,CASNPNGRRRDFVTEAFF
TRBV28,TRBJ1-2,-,few,TGTGCCAGCAGAGGGGCAGTTGAGTCAGCTAACTATGGCTACACCTTC,CASRGAVESANYGYTF
TRBV7-2,TRBJ1-1,-,once,TGTGCCAGCAGCTTAGGGGGGCGTGTTGAAGCTTTCTTT,CASSLGGRVEAFF
TRBV28,TRBJ1-5,TRBD1,-,TGTGCCAGCTTCTCCAGGGGGCGGGATCAGCCCCAGCATTTT,CASFSRGRDQPQHF
TRBV19,TRBJ1-1,-,few,TGTGCCAGTAGTATCCCAGGGACTGAAGCTTTCTTT,CASSIPGTEAFF
TRBV5-1,TRBJ1-6,-,-,TGCGCCAGCCAGCGTCTCGGGGAGAATAATTCACCCCTCCACTTT,CASQRLGENNSPLHF
TRBV7-2,TRBJ2-1,-,-,TGTGCCAGCAGCTTCCTCAGATGGAATGAGCAGTTCTTC,CASSFLRWNEQFF
TRBV28,TRBJ2-1,-,-,TGTGCCAGCAGTTTACGCAGGGCTTACAATGAGCAGTTCTTC,CASSLRRAYNEQFF
TRBV7-3,TRBJ2-1,TRBD2,-,TGTGCCAGCAGCTTAACGGTAGGACTAGCGGGAGATCCCTCCTACAATGAGCAGTTCTTC,CASSLTVGLAGDPSYNEQFF
TRBV20-1,TRBJ1-5,TRBD1,-,TGCAGTGCTAGTCGCCGGCGAATGTACAGGGGTAGAGGTCAGCCCCAGCATTTT,CSASRRRMYRGRGQPQHF
TRBV6-5,TRBJ2-3,-,once,TGTGCCAGCGGCGGGCTGCCCGAGGATACGCAGTATTTT,CASGGLPEDTQYF
TRBV6-6,TRBJ1-1,-,-,TGTGCCAGCAGTTACGTCAGTATGAACACTGAAGCTTTCTTT,CASSYVSMNTEAFF
TRBV11-2,TRBJ2-5,TRBD2,-,TGTGCCAGCAGCTTTAGCGGGGGGGAGACCCAGTACTTC,CASSFSGGETQYF
TRBV6-5,TRBJ2-7,-,-,TGTGCCAGCAGCCGAAGGGGTCTCGAGCAGTACTTC,CASSRRGLEQYF
TRBV7-3,TRBJ2-1,TRBD2,once,TGTGCCAGCAGCTTAAGACTAGCGGACCACAATGAGCAGTTCTTC,CASSLRLADHNEQFF
TRBV6-2/TRBV6-3,TRBJ1-2,TRBD1,once,TGTGCCAGCAGTGAGAGACAGGGGACTTTCTATGGCTACACCTTC,CASSERQGTFYGYTF
TRBV7-8,TRBJ2-7,TRBD1,-,TGTGCCAGCAGCTGGGGACAGGGAACCGAGCAGTACTTC,CASSWGQGTEQYF
TRBV14,TRBJ1-2,-,-,TGTGCCAGCAGCCAAGACTCGGGCAGGGGCTATGGCTACACCTTC,CASSQDSGRGYGYTF
TRBV12-3/TRBV12-4,TRBJ2-5,-,-,TGTGCCAGCAGTCCCGCGTGGGGCCTGACCCAGTACTTC,CASSPAWGLTQYF
TRBV3-1/TRBV3-2,TRBJ2-7,-,-,TGTGCCAGCAGCAACCGAGGGATAAGCTACGAGCAGTACTTC,CASSNRGISYEQYF
TRBV7-2,TRBJ2-7,-,-,TGTGCCAGCAGCTCTGGGTGGGCTGGGGGGTCCTACGAGCAGTACTTC,CASSSGWAGGSYEQYF
TRBV5-4,TRBJ2-2,TRBD1,-,TGTGCCAGCAGCCTAGGGGGCCACCTGAACACCGGGGAGCTGTTTTTT,CASSLGGHLNTGELFF
TRBV6-6,TRBJ2-4,TRBD2,-,TGTGCCAGCTCTAGCGGGAGTAGTTTTTACATTCAGTACTTC,CASSSGSSFYIQYF